The 24 T cell receptor beta chains in this list originate from one sample, sequenced in a study of identical twins. MiXCR, run by TCRdb on the 5' RACE reads, gives a single entry per CDR3 protein. The sample records hundreds of thousands of distinct CDR3 sequences, under 9% being singletons. These same data were also listed under a study on yellow fever vaccine responses in identical twins.

The sample consisted of PBMCs. The receptor set was obtained from a woman aged 18-30 years in good health.

This clonotype was counted only a few times. The CDR3 DNA follows: TGTGCCAGCAGTTACACCGGGACAACTGAAAAACTGTTTTTT. This translates into CASSYTGTTEKLFF. The genes are TRBV6-5 and TRBJ1-4; the D gene is possibly TRBD1 (6 bases). Looked up from germline, CDR1 is MNHEY and CDR2 is SVGAGI. The V end was cut by 2 bases, the J end by 7 bases, with 11 bases between. The CDR3 length is 14 residues.

The chain combines TRBV20-1 with TRBJ2-1, with 14 nucleotides matching TRBD2. CDR3 length: 16 residues. V lost 5 bases and J lost 2; bases outside the gene matches: 5. CDR1 and CDR2 (germline): DFQATT, SNEGSKA (reference sequence). Here the CDR3 reads CSAARLAGGAYNEQFF. The CDR3 bases are TGCAGTGCTGCCCGACTAGCGGGAGGGGCCTACAATGAGCAGTTCTTC.

This clonotype was observed at least ten times. The chain joins TRBV12-3 or TRBV12-4 to TRBJ2-5; D is unresolved. This CDR3 region has 11 residues. Trimming cost V 7 bases and J 7 bases, with 10 bases left between them. The CDR3 region is CASTPGGTQYF. CDR3 bases: TGTGCCAGCACCCCGGGTGGGACCCAGTACTTC.

In this sample, this clonotype turned up a few times. The chain has TRBV5-1 and TRBJ2-5; no firm D call. CDR3 length: 15 residues. Germline V gene lookup returns CDR1 SGHRS and CDR2 YFSETQ. Trimming cost V 0 bases and J 3 bases, with 12 bases left between them. The chain's CDR3 is CASSLGRRLEETQYF. CDR3 nucleotide sequence: TGCGCCAGCAGCTTGGGGCGCAGGTTGGAAGAGACCCAGTACTTC.

The CDR3 spells CSATLGPRGETQYF. In nucleotides, the CDR3 is TGCAGTGCTACCCTCGGGCCGCGGGGGGAGACCCAGTACTTC. The chain couples TRBV20-1 to TRBJ2-5; 7 bases match TRBD2. CDR1 is DFQATT and CDR2 is SNEGSKA in the germline V gene (reference sequence). The CDR3 loop spans 14 amino acids. J was trimmed by 5 bases and V by 4 bases; bases with no gene match: 10.

A few counts support this clonotype. The chain is built from TRBV11-2 and TRBJ2-1, with 7 bases matching TRBD2. The J segment lost 5 bases and the V segment lost 5 bases, leaving 9 bases of the junction unmatched. The CDR3 covers 15 residues. CDR1 is SGHAT, CDR2 FQNNGV, per germline. The CDR3 sequence is CASSPRTGGDNEQFF. The CDR3 DNA sequence: TGTGCCAGCAGCCCCCGGACGGGGGGAGACAATGAGCAGTTCTTC.

The chain carries TRBV25-1 and TRBJ2-3; TRBD1 agrees at 10 bases. This CDR3 contains 16 residues. V lost 0 bases and J lost 1; bases outside the gene matches: 1. CDR1 is MGHDK, CDR2 SYGVNS, per germline. In DNA, the CDR3 is TGTGCCAGCAGTGAATACGGGACAGGGGGCACAGATACGCAGTATTTT. Its protein is CASSEYGTGGTDTQYF.

The rearrangement joins TRBV6-5 to TRBJ2-1; 8 bases align to TRBD2. CDR1 is MNHEY and CDR2 is SVGAGI in the germline V gene. CDR3 length: 14 amino acids. Trimming took 0 bases from V and 8 from J; bases not matched to a gene: 3. CDR3 sequence: CASSYSSGSYEQFF. The CDR3 DNA is TGTGCCAGCAGTTACTCCAGCGGGAGTTATGAGCAGTTCTTC.

In DNA, the CDR3 is TGTGCCAGCAGCTACATGGCCCAAGAGACCCAGTACTTC. It translates to CASSYMAQETQYF. This rearrangement joins TRBV7-2 to TRBJ2-5; D unresolved. The germline gives CDR1 SGHTA, CDR2 FQGNSA. The CDR3 is 13 amino acids. V was pared by 4 bases and J by 1 base, with 7 bases between.

The gene calls are TRBV7-2 and TRBJ2-2; 10 positions agree with TRBD2. The V gene's germline CDR1 is SGHTA and CDR2 FQGNSA. The ends lost 6 bases at V and 5 bases at J; junction bases unmatched: 9. This CDR3 is 16 amino acids long. CDR3 DNA sequence: TGTGCCAGCAGACCGCTAGCGGGAGCCTTAACCGGGGAGCTGTTTTTT. Encoded protein: CASRPLAGALTGELFF.

A few counts support this clonotype. CDR3: CASSLARGLGETQYF. The DNA of the CDR3 is TGTGCCAGCAGCTTAGCTAGGGGTCTCGGCGAGACCCAGTACTTC. The chain joins TRBV7-8 to TRBJ2-5; D possibly corresponds to TRBD1 (5 bases). The V gene lost 0 bases and the J gene lost 5 bases, with 13 bases spanning the gap. The CDR3 covers 15 residues. CDR1 is SGHVS and CDR2 is FQNEAQ in the germline V gene.

This clonotype was found a few times. This chain connects TRBV20-1 to TRBJ2-2; 7 bases line up with TRBD1. With V trimmed by 7 bases and J by 7 bases, 9 bases remained unmatched. Looked up from germline, CDR1 is DFQATT and CDR2 is SNEGSKA (reference sequence). The CDR3 runs 13 residues. The CDR3 here is CSVSQGLFGELFF. The CDR3 bases are TGCAGTGTATCACAGGGGTTGTTCGGGGAGCTGTTTTTT.

The V and J genes are TRBV6-5 and TRBJ2-7, with a tentative D call TRBD2 (7 bases). This CDR3 contains 15 residues. Germline CDR1 and CDR2: MNHEY and SVGAGI. The V end lost 2 bases, the J end lost 4 bases, and 15 bases lay between the germline ends. Written as DNA, the CDR3 is TGTGCCAGCAGTTACCTTAAGGGGGGGGGATACGAGCAGTACTTC. This gives the protein CASSYLKGGGYEQYF.

The rearrangement joins TRBV20-1 to TRBJ2-7; D is unclear. This CDR3 contains 14 residues. Germline CDR1 is DFQATT and CDR2 is SNEGSKA (reference sequence). V lost 1 base, J lost 2 bases, and 12 bases lay in between. The CDR3 region has the DNA TGCAGTGCTAGAGTAACCATAAAGACCTACGAGCAGTACTTC. This encodes CSARVTIKTYEQYF.

This clonotype was seen a handful of times. This chain links TRBV10-3 with TRBJ2-7; TRBD1 matches 7 bases. The V gene end was trimmed by 4 bases and the J gene end by 0 bases; junction bases not matched to a gene: 0. This CDR3 contains 13 residues. Germline assignment: CDR1 ENHRY and CDR2 SYGVKD. CDR3 amino acids: CAISGTGSYEQYF. The CDR3 DNA follows: TGTGCCATCAGTGGGACAGGCTCCTACGAGCAGTACTTC.

The chain uses TRBV21-1 and TRBJ1-1. TRBV21-1 is designated a pseudogene. The CDR3 contains 17 residues. The CDR3 region is CASSKVFYTPVNTEAFF. DNA for the CDR3: TGTGCCAGCAGCAAAGTTTTCTATACTCCGGTCAACACTGAAGCTTTCTTT.

There are a few counts of this clonotype. The chain combines TRBV11-2 with TRBJ2-7; D is undetermined. The CDR3 runs 12 residues. CDR1 and CDR2 (germline): SGHAT, FQNNGV. With 5 bases removed from V and 4 bases from J, the gap between germline ends came to 9 bases. The CDR3 loop is CASSPLPYEQYF. CDR3 sequence (DNA): TGTGCCAGCAGCCCCCTTCCTTACGAGCAGTACTTC.

The J gene is TRBJ2-3, the V gene TRBV7-3; 7 bases match TRBD2. Germline CDR1 is SGHTA and CDR2 is FQGTGA. Trimming cost V 2 bases and J 1 base; bases outside gene matches: 6. CDR3 size: 16 residues. The CDR3: CASSLYGGGRTDTQYF. In DNA, the CDR3 is TGTGCCAGCAGCTTATATGGGGGGGGACGCACAGATACGCAGTATTTT.

The table lists this clonotype with many counts. V usage is TRBV9 and J usage is TRBJ2-1; possibly TRBD1 or TRBD2 for D (6 bases each). From germline, CDR1 is SGDLS and CDR2 YYNGEE. Trimming removed 4 bases from V and 7 bases from J, with 18 bases in between. The CDR3 sequence is 15 residues long. The DNA for the CDR3 is TGTGCCAGCAGCCCCCATCTGGAGGGGGAGAATGAGCAGTTCTTC. Amino acids: CASSPHLEGENEQFF.

The V gene is TRBV20-1, the J gene TRBJ2-7; 9 positions agree with TRBD1. V gave up 3 bases and J gave up 3 bases; unmatched junction bases: 3. Germline values: CDR1 DFQATT, CDR2 SNEGSKA (reference sequence). This CDR3 spans 13 amino acids. The CDR3 DNA reads TGCAGTGCTAGGTGGGACAGGGACTACGAGCAGTACTTC. Translating gives CSARWDRDYEQYF.

This clonotype was seen repeatedly, ten times or more. The CDR3 DNA sequence: TGCGCCAGCAGCCCCGGCCTAGACCCCTACAATGAGCAGTTCTTC. Translating it yields CASSPGLDPYNEQFF. The chain combines TRBV5-1 with TRBJ2-1; D gene unclear. This CDR3 comprises 15 residues. Trimming removed 4 bases at V and 2 bases at J, with 13 bases between. Germline loops: CDR1 SGHRS, CDR2 YFSETQ.

Only a few counts were recorded for this clonotype. V gene TRBV6-5 combines with J gene TRBJ2-3; possible D gene TRBD1, 6 bases. V was shortened by 0 bases and J by 2 bases, with 12 bases between the two germline ends. The CDR3 runs to 16 residues. CDR1 is MNHEY and CDR2 is SVGAGI in the germline V gene. CDR3 in DNA: TGTGCCAGCAGTTACTCAGGGTTGGGGGCCACAGATACGCAGTATTTT. Amino acid sequence: CASSYSGLGATDTQYF.

This clonotype has a handful of counts. The chain employs TRBV4-2 and TRBJ2-5, with 13 nucleotides matching TRBD2. After removal of 1 base from V and 5 bases from J, the junction contained 7 bases not matched to a gene. The V gene's germline CDR1 is LGHNA and CDR2 YNFKEQ. This CDR3 has 17 residues. The CDR3 nucleotides read TGTGCCAGCAGCCAAGGAGGGACTAGCGGGGCCGGGGAGACCCAGTACTTC. Amino acid sequence: CASSQGGTSGAGETQYF.

This clonotype was detected a few times. The chain couples TRBV30 to TRBJ2-7; 12 positions match TRBD2. This CDR3 contains 16 residues. Trimming took 3 bases from V and 0 from J; bases not matched to a gene: 6. Germline-derived CDR1 and CDR2 are GTSNPN and SVGIG (reference sequence). CDR3: CAWSGLAGLSSYEQYF. CDR3 coding DNA: TGTGCCTGGAGCGGACTAGCGGGACTGAGCTCCTACGAGCAGTACTTC. The entire variable domain, with the rest obtained from reference TRBV30 and TRBJ2-7, is as follows: SQTIHQWPATLVQPVGSPLSLECTVEGTSNPNLYWYRQAAGRGLQLLFYSVGIGQISSEVPQNLSASRPQDRQFILSSKKLLLSDSGFYLCAWSGLAGLSSYEQYFGPGTRLTVT.